This TCR beta chain was retrieved from a study of blood T cell repertoires in COVID-19. In the study overall: PBMCs, B-cell-depleted T cells, or T cells were the source of the cDNA or gDNA that made up the material.

As processed by the authors: Amplification of reference gene primers was used by the study to estimate nucleated cell counts. Sequencing was performed with immunoSEQ multiplex PCR; in TCRdb, only in-frame clones are kept and a portion is missing. From that table come the V and J calls and clone size; the DNA was used to work out D and trimming. The sample carries hundreds of thousands of clones, 75% to 85% recorded once. The CDR3 spans 15 residues. V dropped 3 bases and J dropped 2 bases, with 12 bases sitting between them. Germline V CDR1 and CDR2: LNHDA, SQIVND (reference sequence). In Seattle, patients joined the study during active infection and were tracked longitudinally.

The chain has TRBV19 and TRBJ2-3, with D maybe TRBD1 (6 bases). The source of this sequence is a young woman with COVID-19, enrolled during active disease. The sequenced sample consisted of peripheral blood. The CDR3: CASSMRQDSTDTQYF. In DNA, the CDR3 is TGTGCCAGTAGTATGAGACAGGACTCCACAGATACGCAGTATTTT.